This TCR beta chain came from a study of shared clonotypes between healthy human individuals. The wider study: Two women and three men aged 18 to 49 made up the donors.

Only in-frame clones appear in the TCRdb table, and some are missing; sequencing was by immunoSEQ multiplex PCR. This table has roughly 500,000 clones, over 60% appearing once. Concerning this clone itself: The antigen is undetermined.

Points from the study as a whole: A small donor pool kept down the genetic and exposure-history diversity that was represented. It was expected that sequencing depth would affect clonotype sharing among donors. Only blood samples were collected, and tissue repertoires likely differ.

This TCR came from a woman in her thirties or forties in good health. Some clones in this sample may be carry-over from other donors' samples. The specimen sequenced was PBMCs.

Here the CDR3 DNA reads TGTGCCATCAGCGGGGCGCCCGGGACTAGCGGGAGGGCCCGCAATGAGCAGTTCTTC. The encoded protein is CAISGAPGTSGRARNEQFF. The V gene is TRBV10-3, the J gene TRBJ2-1, with TRBD2 identical over 16 bases. The junction had 14 bases not matched to a gene; V was cut back by 6 bases and J by 6 bases. Germline V gives CDR1 ENHRY, CDR2 SYGVKD. This CDR3 is built from 19 residues.